These 6 T cell receptor beta chains were sequenced from one sample in a study of cytomegalovirus exposure and HLA in healthy donors (dated by TCRdb to about 2017). The library was produced with the immunoSEQ multiplex PCR assay. For the multiplex PCR, a mixture combining 60 forward primers for TCR Vbeta segments and 13 reverse primers for TCR Jbeta segments was used. TCRdb's version of the immuneACCESS table is confined to in-frame rearrangements and falls short of the full clone set. An unresolved V gene accounts for under half of the shortfall where checked; the remainder is of unknown origin. For this sample the table gives around 140,000 clones, of which over 60% were detected only once. Approximately 1.8% of the sample goes to the ten largest clones. The sample taken for sequencing was PBMCs. The receptors were gathered from a man aged 35-49 years in good health and CMV-seronegative.

The chain combines TRBV5-6 with TRBJ1-2, with 7 bases matching TRBD1. V lost 0 bases to trimming and J lost 6 bases; unmatched junction nucleotides: 2. Looked up from germline, CDR1 is SGHDT and CDR2 is YYEEEE. This CDR3 is built from 13 residues. Here the CDR3 DNA reads TGTGCCAGCAGCTTGGAGGGGGCGGATGGCTACACCTTC. This gives the protein CASSLEGADGYTF.

The J gene is TRBJ1-4, the V gene TRBV19; 9 bases are a match to TRBD1. Trimming removed 6 bases from V and 0 bases from J; junction bases left unmatched: 2. This CDR3 region has 15 residues. The germline V gene encodes CDR1 LNHDA and CDR2 SQIVND (reference sequence). CDR3 coding DNA: TGTGCCAGTAGGGACAGGGGAGCAACTAATGAAAAACTGTTTTTT. Translated: CASRDRGATNEKLFF.

This clone has only a few counts. V is TRBV6-5 and J is TRBJ2-7; 8 bases are shared with TRBD2. The germline V gene encodes CDR1 MNHEY and CDR2 SVGAGI. V lost 6 bases and J lost 6; bases outside the gene matches: 4. CDR3 length: 12 amino acids. The CDR3 region is CASRGLAGEQYF. The CDR3 DNA reads as TGTGCCAGCAGGGGCCTAGCGGGCGAGCAGTACTTC.

This chain's CDR3 is CASSLASEETQYF. The CDR3 nucleotides read TGTGCCAGCAGCTTGGCAAGTGAGGAGACCCAGTACTTC. V and J are TRBV5-6 and TRBJ2-5; D is unclear. Germline V gene lookup returns CDR1 SGHDT and CDR2 YYEEEE. The CDR3 has 13 residues. V lost 0 bases, J lost 5 bases, and 8 bases lay in between.

This clone was picked up one time. This chain connects TRBV7-8 to TRBJ1-2; 11 bases are a match to TRBD1. There are 15 residues in the CDR3. Losses at the gene ends were 2 bases for V and 6 bases for J; bases not matched to a gene: 5. Germline V gene sequence: CDR1 SGHVS, CDR2 FQNEAQ. In DNA, the CDR3 is TGTGCCAGCAGCTTACGGACAGGGGGCCGTAATGGCTACACCTTC. The encoded protein is CASSLRTGGRNGYTF.

The chain carries TRBV7-2 and TRBJ2-2; 13 nucleotides align to TRBD2. This CDR3 is 16 amino acids long. Losses at the gene ends were 5 bases for V and 8 bases for J; bases not matched to a gene: 8. CDR1 SGHTA and CDR2 FQGNSA come from the germline V gene. In nucleotides, the CDR3 is TGTGCCAGCAGCGTGGGGACTAGCGGGACCCAGGGGGAGCTGTTTTTT. Encoded protein: CASSVGTSGTQGELFF.